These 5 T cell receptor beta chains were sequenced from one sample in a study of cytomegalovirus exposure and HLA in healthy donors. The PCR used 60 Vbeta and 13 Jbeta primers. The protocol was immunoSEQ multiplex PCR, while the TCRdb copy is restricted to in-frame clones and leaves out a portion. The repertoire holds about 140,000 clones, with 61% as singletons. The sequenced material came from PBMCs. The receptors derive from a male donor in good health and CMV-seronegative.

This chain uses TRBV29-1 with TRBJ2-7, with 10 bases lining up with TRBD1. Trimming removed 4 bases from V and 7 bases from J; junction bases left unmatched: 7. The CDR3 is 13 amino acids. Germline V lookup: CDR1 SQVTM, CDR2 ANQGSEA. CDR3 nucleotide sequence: TGCAGCGTTGTTTTTGGGACAGGGGTTGAGCAGTACTTC. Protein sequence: CSVVFGTGVEQYF.

The CDR3: CATSRDPGSPLHF. The CDR3 nucleotides are TGTGCCACCAGCAGAGATCCGGGTTCACCCCTCCACTTT. This sequence joins TRBV15 and TRBJ1-6; D is uncertain. Germline V gene data show CDR1 as LNHNV and CDR2 as YYDKDF (reference sequence). The CDR3 length is 13 residues. Trimming shortened V by 0 bases and J by 9 bases, and 6 bases separated the two germline ends. Combining the CDR3 with reference TRBV15 and TRBJ1-6 gives the whole variable domain DAMVIQNPRYQVTQFGKPVTLSCSQTLNHNVMYWYQQKSSQAPKLLFHYYDKDFNNEADTPDNFQSRRPNTSFCFLDIRSPGLGDTAMYLCATSRDPGSPLHFGNGTRLTVT.

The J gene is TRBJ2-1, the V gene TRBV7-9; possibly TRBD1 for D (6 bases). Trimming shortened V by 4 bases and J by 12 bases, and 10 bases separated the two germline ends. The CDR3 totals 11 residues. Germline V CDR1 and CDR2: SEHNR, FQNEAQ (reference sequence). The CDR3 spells CASSSRDMQFF. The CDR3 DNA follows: TGTGCCAGCAGCTCCCGGGACATGCAGTTCTTC.

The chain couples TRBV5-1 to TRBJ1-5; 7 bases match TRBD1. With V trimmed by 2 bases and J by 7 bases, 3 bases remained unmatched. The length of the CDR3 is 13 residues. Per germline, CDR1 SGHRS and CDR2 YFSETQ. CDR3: CASSFTGDQPQHF. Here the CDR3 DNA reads TGCGCCAGCAGCTTCACAGGGGACCAGCCCCAGCATTTT.

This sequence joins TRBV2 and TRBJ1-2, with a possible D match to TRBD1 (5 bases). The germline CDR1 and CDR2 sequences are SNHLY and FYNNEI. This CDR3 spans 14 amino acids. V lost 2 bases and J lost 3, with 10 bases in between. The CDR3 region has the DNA TGTGCCAGCAGTGAAAGGACAAGGGACTATGGCTACACCTTC. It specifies CASSERTRDYGYTF.